This T cell receptor beta chain was identified during a study of T cells in Graves' hyperthyroidism and ophthalmopathy. Study-wide results and caveats: Blood also held most thyroid clonotypes expanded beyond 0.001.

Trimming took 0 bases from V and 2 from J, leaving 7 bases between them. Germline loops: CDR1 LGHDT, CDR2 YNNKEL (reference sequence). This CDR3 has 14 amino acids. The investigators amplified TCR beta CDR3 regions from RNA transcripts. Initially, a first-round RT-PCR of the TCR CDR3 employed the HTBI primer set. TCRdb ran MiXCR on the multiplex PCR reads and lists one entry per CDR3 protein. The table lists over 700,000 distinct CDR3 sequences, around 20% of them singletons. This clonotype was counted many times. Its target is not known. The TCR was taken from a woman aged 50 to 60 with Graves' hyperthyroidism that later progressed to Graves' ophthalmopathy. The sequenced sample was blood. J is TRBJ1-2 and V is TRBV3-1; perhaps TRBD1 as D (5 bases). The CDR3 reads CASSQEGRNYGYTF. The CDR3 region has the DNA TGTGCCAGCAGCCAAGAGGGGCGGAACTATGGCTACACCTTC.